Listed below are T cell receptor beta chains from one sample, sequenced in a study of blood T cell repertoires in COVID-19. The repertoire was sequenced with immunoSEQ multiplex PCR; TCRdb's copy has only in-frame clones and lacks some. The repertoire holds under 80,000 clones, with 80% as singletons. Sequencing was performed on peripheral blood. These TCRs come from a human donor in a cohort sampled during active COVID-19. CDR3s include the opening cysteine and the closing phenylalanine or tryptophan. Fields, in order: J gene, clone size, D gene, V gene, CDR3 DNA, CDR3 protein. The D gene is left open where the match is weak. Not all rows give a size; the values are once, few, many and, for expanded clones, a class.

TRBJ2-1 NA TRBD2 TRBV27 TGTGCCAGCAGTAGCGGGGGGGCCTTTTACAATGAGCAGTTCTTC CASSSGGAFYNEQFF
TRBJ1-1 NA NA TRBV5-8 TGTGCCAGCAGGCATATGGCCACGAACACTGAAGCTTTCTTT CASRHMATNTEAFF
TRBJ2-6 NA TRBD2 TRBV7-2 TGTGCCAGCAGCCCAAGACTAGCGGGAGTAACTGGGGCCAACGTCCTGACTTTC CASSPRLAGVTGANVLTF
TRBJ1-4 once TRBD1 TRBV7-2 TGTGCCAGCAGCGTTGATTACAGGGGGCGGGAAAAACTGTTTTTT CASSVDYRGREKLFF
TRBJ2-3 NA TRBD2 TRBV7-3 TGTGCCAGCAGCTTAATAGCGGGGGCAGATACGCAGTATTTT CASSLIAGADTQYF
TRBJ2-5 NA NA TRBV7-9 TGTGCCAGCGCCACAGAGGGCCTAGAAGAGACCCAGTACTTC CASATEGLEETQYF
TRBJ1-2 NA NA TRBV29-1 TGCAGCGTTGAAGATGGATTCGGGGGGGGCTACACCTTC CSVEDGFGGGYTF
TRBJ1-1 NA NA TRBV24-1 TGTGCCACCAGGAGTTTGGGCCCGAACACTGAAGCTTTCTTT CATRSLGPNTEAFF
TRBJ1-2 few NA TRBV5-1 TGCGCCAGCACCCTGGACACCTCCTATGGCTACACCTTC CASTLDTSYGYTF
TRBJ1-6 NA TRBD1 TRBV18 TGTGCCAGCTCACGGGACAGAATTAATTCACCCCTCCACTTT CASSRDRINSPLHF
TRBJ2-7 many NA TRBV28 TGTGCCAGCAGCTTCAACAGGGAGGGGGGCTCCTACGAGCAGTACTTC CASSFNREGGSYEQYF
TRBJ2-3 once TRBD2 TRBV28 TGTGCCAGCAGTTTATTGACGGGGGGGCCGGGTGGCACAGATACGCAGTATTTT CASSLLTGGPGGTDTQYF
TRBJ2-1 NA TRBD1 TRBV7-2 TGTGCCAGCAGCACCAATACAGGGGATAGTGAGCAGTTCTTC CASSTNTGDSEQFF
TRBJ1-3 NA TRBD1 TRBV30 TGTGCCTGGAGAGAAGGGACAGCCTCTGGAAACACCATATATTTT CAWREGTASGNTIYF
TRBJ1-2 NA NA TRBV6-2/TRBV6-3 TGTGCCAGCAGTCAGCCCGCGGGGGGGCCCGGTGGCTACACCTTC CASSQPAGGPGGYTF
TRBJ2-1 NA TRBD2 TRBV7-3 TGTGCCAGCAGCTTACTAGCGGACTACGACAATGAGCAGTTCTTC CASSLLADYDNEQFF
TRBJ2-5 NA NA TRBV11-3 TGTGCCAGCAGCTTAGAACCGGGTGTGACCCAGTACTTC CASSLEPGVTQYF
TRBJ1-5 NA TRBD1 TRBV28 TGTGCCAGCAGTTCCTCTACTCTTACCGGGACAGGGAAACCCAATCAGCCCCAGCATTTT CASSSSTLTGTGKPNQPQHF
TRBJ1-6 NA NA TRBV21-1 TGTGCCAGCAGCAAATTACGCTTTCGAGAAACCTCACCCCTCCACTTT CASSKLRFRETSPLHF
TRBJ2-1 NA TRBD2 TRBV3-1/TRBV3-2 TGTGCCAGCAGTTTCGGGGGGGTCTACAATGAGCAGTTCTTC CASSFGGVYNEQFF
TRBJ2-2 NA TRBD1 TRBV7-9 TGTGCCAGCAGCTTACAGGGGGCAGGCACCGGGGAGCTGTTTTTT CASSLQGAGTGELFF
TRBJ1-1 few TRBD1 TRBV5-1 TGCGCCAGCAGCTGGGGGACAGTCGGCGGCACTGAAGCTTTCTTT CASSWGTVGGTEAFF
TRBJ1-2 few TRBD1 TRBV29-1 TGCAGCGTCGACAGGGCTGGCGGCTACACCTTC CSVDRAGGYTF
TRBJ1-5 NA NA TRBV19 TGTGCCAGTAGCCGAGGGGGGGCACAGCCCCAGCATTTT CASSRGGAQPQHF
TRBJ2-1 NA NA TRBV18 TGTGCCAGCTCACCGGGGCAGGGGATTTACAATGAGCAGTTCTTC CASSPGQGIYNEQFF
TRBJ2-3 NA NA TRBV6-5 TGTGCCAGCAGTTATACAGGGCGGGAGCGGACAGATACGCAGTATTTT CASSYTGRERTDTQYF
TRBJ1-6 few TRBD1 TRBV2 TGTGCCAGCAGTGAAAGGGGGCCAGGTCCCCTCTCGCTCATTAATTCACCCCTCCACTTT CASSERGPGPLSLINSPLHF
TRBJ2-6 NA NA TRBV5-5 TGTGCCACCTCCCATCAGTGGGAGCCCTCTGGGGCCAACGTCCTGACTTTC CATSHQWEPSGANVLTF
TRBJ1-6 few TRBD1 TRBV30 TGTGCCTGGAGTGGAGACAGGGAGAATTCACCCCTCCACTTT CAWSGDRENSPLHF
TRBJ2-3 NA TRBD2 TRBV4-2 TGTGCCAGCAGCCAGAAAAGCCCGACTAGCGGGGTAGGTGATACGCAGTATTTT CASSQKSPTSGVGDTQYF
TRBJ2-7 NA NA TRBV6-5 TGTGCCAGCAGATTGACAGTGGGATCCTACGAGCAGTACTTC CASRLTVGSYEQYF
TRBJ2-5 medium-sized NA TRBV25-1 TGTGCCAGCAGTGGGGCGGGTAGGGGGTACCAAGAGACCCAGTACTTC CASSGAGRGYQETQYF
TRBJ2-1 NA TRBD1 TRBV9 TGTGCCAGCAGCGTTGGACAGGGTAGGAAACATGAGCAGTTCTTC CASSVGQGRKHEQFF
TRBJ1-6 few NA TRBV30 TGTGCCTGGCGGACCCGACAGAGCTATAATTCACCCCTCCACTTT CAWRTRQSYNSPLHF
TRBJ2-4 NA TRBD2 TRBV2 TGTGCCAGCAGCGACCAGCCGGGACTAAGGGCCAAAAACATTCAGTACTTC CASSDQPGLRAKNIQYF
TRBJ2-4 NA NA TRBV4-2 TGTGCCAGCAGCCAAGCCTGGGGGCTCCAAAACATTCAGTACTTC CASSQAWGLQNIQYF
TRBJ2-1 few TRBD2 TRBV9 TGTGCCAGCAGCGTGCTAGCGGGAGAAATTCTTAGCTCCTACAATGAGCAGTTCTTC CASSVLAGEILSSYNEQFF
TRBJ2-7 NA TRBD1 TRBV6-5 TGTGCCAGCAACACCGGGACAGGGGTGTACGAGCAGTACTTC CASNTGTGVYEQYF
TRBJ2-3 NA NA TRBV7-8 TGTGCCAGCAGCACCGGGACAGGGGCCTATACTAGCGGGGTTAAAGGGACAGATACGCAGTATTTT CASSTGTGAYTSGVKGTDTQYF
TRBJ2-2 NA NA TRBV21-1 TGTGCCAGCAGGGTACAGAGGGTCGGAACCGGGGAGCTGTTTTTT CASRVQRVGTGELFF
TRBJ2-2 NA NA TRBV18 TGTGCCAGCTCACCACGGCAAAACGCGAACACCGGGGAGCTGTTTTTT CASSPRQNANTGELFF
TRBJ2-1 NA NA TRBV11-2 TGTGCCAGCAGCTTACCCAGTCCTGAGCAGTTCTTC CASSLPSPEQFF